This entry lists 29 T cell receptor beta chains sequenced from one sample in a study of T cell responses to AZD1222 COVID-19 vaccine. The data were produced by immunoSEQ multiplex PCR, yet TCRdb's version contains in-frame clones alone and is incomplete. This sample carries about 130,000 clones, 90% of them seen once, and the ten largest clones take 4% to 5.5%. Here the sequenced sample was peripheral blood, taken on day 0 of MenACWY control vaccination. These receptors were obtained from an adult in good health.

This clone occurred a few times. The chain links TRBV5-1 to TRBJ1-4; weak D call: TRBD1 (6 bases). Trimming shortened V by 4 bases and J by 4 bases, and 11 bases separated the two germline ends. The CDR3 contains 14 residues. Germline V gene sequence: CDR1 SGHRS, CDR2 YFSETQ. The DNA for the CDR3 is TGCGCCAGCAGCCCGACAGGACGTAATGAAAAACTGTTTTTT. This translates into CASSPTGRNEKLFF.

The V gene is TRBV7-2, the J gene TRBJ1-5; possibly TRBD1 for D (5 bases). V lost 1 base and J 0 bases, leaving 10 bases between the germline ends. The CDR3 runs to 16 residues. Germline CDR1 SGHTA, CDR2 FQGNSA. This chain's CDR3 is CASSLGRGYSNQPQHF. Written as DNA, the CDR3 is TGTGCCAGCAGCTTAGGGAGGGGCTATAGCAATCAGCCCCAGCATTTT.

This sequence joins TRBV5-6 and TRBJ2-7; D call uncertain. The length of the CDR3 is 13 residues. Trimming stripped 1 base from V and 2 bases from J, with 7 bases between. Germline-derived CDR1 and CDR2 are SGHDT and YYEEEE. CDR3 DNA: TGTGCCAGCAGCTTGCTGGCAGCCTACGAGCAGTACGTC. It yields the protein CASSLLAAYEQYV.

The chain joins TRBV23-1 to TRBJ1-3; D gene ambiguous. TRBV23-1 carries the ORF label, with uncertain function. V was trimmed by 5 bases and J by 0 bases, leaving 11 bases between them. The CDR3 length is 15 residues. CDR3 nucleotide sequence: TGCGCCAGCAGTGAACGGGAATCCTCTGGAAACACCATATATTTT. Its translation: CASSERESSGNTIYF.

The chain employs TRBV4-2 and TRBJ1-1, with a possible D match to TRBD1 (6 bases). Deletions cut 4 bases from V and 2 bases from J, with 14 bases between. From germline, CDR1 is LGHNA and CDR2 YNFKEQ. This CDR3 has 15 residues. The CDR3 DNA is TGTGCCAGCAGCCGAGAGGGACACAGAAACACTGAAGCTTTCTTT. Its translation is CASSREGHRNTEAFF.

The chain links TRBV9 to TRBJ2-3; the match to TRBD2 covers 9 bases. Germline V gives CDR1 SGDLS, CDR2 YYNGEE. The CDR3 is made up of 15 amino acids. After removal of 4 bases from V and 2 bases from J, the junction contained 5 bases not matched to a gene. The DNA of the CDR3 is TGTGCCAGCAGCCTGCTAGCGGGGCTCACAGATACGCAGTATTTT. It yields the protein CASSLLAGLTDTQYF.

This rearrangement joins TRBV7-9 to TRBJ1-2, with 8 positions matching TRBD1. CDR1 and CDR2 (germline): SEHNR, FQNEAQ (reference sequence). The J segment lost 4 bases and the V segment lost 2 bases, leaving 9 bases of the junction unmatched. This CDR3 has 16 amino acids. CDR3 region: CASSLLQTGGSYGYTF. The DNA for the CDR3 is TGTGCCAGCAGCTTACTTCAAACAGGGGGATCCTATGGCTACACCTTC.

The gene calls are TRBV5-6 and TRBJ2-1; 7 bases map to TRBD2. The CDR3 is made up of 15 amino acids. Per germline, CDR1 SGHDT and CDR2 YYEEEE. The ends lost 0 bases at V and 10 bases at J; junction bases unmatched: 10. CDR3 sequence reads: CASSLGLAVLQEQFF. The CDR3 coding sequence is TGTGCCAGCAGCTTGGGGCTAGCGGTCCTCCAAGAGCAGTTCTTC.

This clone was recorded a few times. The chain couples TRBV6-2 or TRBV6-3 to TRBJ2-1; possibly TRBD1 or TRBD2 for D (5 bases each). Looked up from germline, CDR1 is MNHEY and CDR2 is SVGEGT. Trimming removed 5 bases from V and 9 bases from J, with 17 bases in between. The CDR3 totals 14 residues. CDR3 protein: CASSHGTASGEQFF. The CDR3 DNA follows: TGTGCCAGCAGTCATGGGACGGCTTCAGGTGAGCAGTTCTTC.

The chain has TRBV6-4 and TRBJ1-2; TRBD1 matches 9 bases. Per the germline V gene, CDR1 is MRHNA and CDR2 is SNTAGT. This CDR3 contains 13 residues. V shed 5 bases, J shed 8 bases, and the junction held 6 bases outside the gene matches. This CDR3 is CASSSQGAEGYTF. DNA for the CDR3: TGTGCCAGCAGTTCACAGGGGGCGGAAGGCTACACCTTC.

The V and J genes are TRBV11-2 and TRBJ2-3; tentative D call: TRBD2 (5 bases). Germline CDR1 is SGHAT and CDR2 is FQNNGV. Trimming removed 6 bases from V and 1 base from J, with 8 bases in between. The CDR3 sequence is 13 residues long. The CDR3 loop reads CASRSGGTDTQYF. The CDR3 DNA reads TGTGCCAGCAGGTCCGGGGGCACAGATACGCAGTATTTT.

The V gene is TRBV7-8, the J gene TRBJ2-7; D perhaps matches TRBD2 (5 bases). The CDR3 length is 15 residues. Germline CDR1 reads SGHVS; CDR2 reads FQNEAQ. V lost 0 bases, J lost 1 base, and 10 bases lay in between. CDR3 in amino acids: CASSLARASSYEQYF. The CDR3 coding sequence is TGTGCCAGCAGCTTAGCGCGGGCGTCTTCCTACGAGCAGTACTTC.

The chain couples TRBV7-9 to TRBJ1-2, with D perhaps matching TRBD1 (5 bases). The CDR3 is made up of 15 amino acids. CDR1 and CDR2 (germline): SEHNR, FQNEAQ (reference sequence). V was pared by 1 base and J by 4 bases, with 13 bases between. The CDR3: CASSLGGLLSYGYTF. The CDR3 coding sequence is TGTGCCAGCAGCTTAGGGGGACTTCTAAGCTATGGCTACACCTTC.

The chain is built from TRBV14 and TRBJ2-1, with 7 bases identical to TRBD1. The CDR3 sequence is 14 residues long. The germline gives CDR1 SGHDN, CDR2 FVKESK. V trimming: 2 bases; J trimming: 10 bases; junction bases outside the gene matches: 8. The CDR3 here is CASSQNPRGQEQFF. The CDR3 nucleotides read TGTGCCAGCAGCCAAAACCCCCGGGGACAGGAGCAGTTCTTC. Full variable domain (rest looked up from reference TRBV14 and TRBJ2-1): EAGVTQFPSHSVIEKGQTVTLRCDPISGHDNLYWYRRVMGKEIKFLLHFVKESKQDESGMPNNRFLAERTGGTYSTLKVQPAELEDSGVYFCASSQNPRGQEQFFGPGTRLTVL.

The chain couples TRBV28 to TRBJ1-1; 7 positions match TRBD1. With 7 bases clipped from V and 6 bases from J, the junction kept 5 bases outside the gene matches. CDR1 MDHEN and CDR2 SYDVKM come from the germline V gene. This CDR3 has 12 residues. The DNA for the CDR3 is TGTGCCAGCAATCGACAGGGCTCTGAAGCTTTCTTT. It is translated as CASNRQGSEAFF.

The J gene is TRBJ1-2, the V gene TRBV12-3 or TRBV12-4, with D maybe TRBD1 (6 bases). The CDR3 runs to 13 residues. The ends were cut back, 1 base at V and 4 bases at J, with 7 bases in the middle. Written as DNA, the CDR3 is TGTGCCAGCAGTTTAGGGGACACCTATGGCTACACCTTC. Translated, it gives CASSLGDTYGYTF.

This clone appeared once. V gene TRBV3-1 (or the pseudogene TRBV3-2) combines with J gene TRBJ2-5; D is uncertain. The germline gives CDR1 LGHDT, CDR2 YNNKEL (reference sequence). CDR3 length: 11 amino acids. Trimming removed 4 bases from V and 5 bases from J, with 5 bases in between. The CDR3 DNA follows: TGTGCCAGCAGCCTTGAGGAGACCCAGTACTTC. It translates to CASSLEETQYF.

In its sample, this clone was seen once. The chain uses TRBV28 and TRBJ1-2; D is unresolved. The CDR3 contains 12 residues. Per germline, CDR1 MDHEN and CDR2 SYDVKM. Trimming pared 2 bases from V and 4 bases from J, leaving 5 bases between. The CDR3 coding sequence is TGTGCCAGCAGTTTAGAGCGCTATGGCTACACCTTC. Translating gives CASSLERYGYTF.

This clone was observed a single time. The chain employs TRBV27 and TRBJ1-1; TRBD1 might be the D (5 bases). Per the germline V gene, CDR1 is MNHEY and CDR2 is SMNVEV (reference sequence). The V gene lost 6 bases and the J gene lost 6 bases, with 14 bases spanning the gap. The CDR3 totals 13 residues. CDR3 DNA sequence: TGTGCCAGCAGAAATCTCGGGGGTTCTGAAGCTTTCTTT. This encodes CASRNLGGSEAFF.

This clone came up once. The chain has TRBV28 and TRBJ2-3; 9 bases align to TRBD1. The V segment lost 8 bases and the J segment 3 bases; nucleotides outside the gene matches: 15. The CDR3 has 17 amino acids. CDR1 and CDR2 from the germline V gene are MDHEN and SYDVKM. The CDR3 region is CASPYKGTGQGTDTQYF. CDR3 nucleotide sequence: TGTGCCAGCCCCTATAAAGGGACGGGACAGGGAACAGATACGCAGTATTTT.

The chain couples TRBV5-4 to TRBJ1-3; 7 bases line up with TRBD1. The CDR3 is made up of 16 amino acids. Germline assignment: CDR1 SGHNT and CDR2 YYREEE (reference sequence). The trim removed 7 bases at V and 0 bases at J, leaving 10 bases unmatched. CDR3 DNA: TGTGCCAGCGGCCGACAGGGATTACTCTCTGGAAACACCATATATTTT. The encoded protein is CASGRQGLLSGNTIYF.

The rearrangement joins TRBV25-1 to TRBJ2-7; 8 bases agree with TRBD1. Germline trimming cut 1 base from V and 1 base from J; bases unmatched to any gene: 3. This CDR3 spans 15 amino acids. Germline CDR1 MGHDK, CDR2 SYGVNS. CDR3 sequence: CASSEWGTGSYEQYF. CDR3 bases: TGTGCCAGCAGTGAATGGGGGACAGGATCCTACGAGCAGTACTTC.

There are a few counts of this clone. The rearrangement joins TRBV5-3 to TRBJ1-1, with D hard to call. TRBV5-3 counts as an open reading frame of uncertain function. Trimming took 6 bases from V and 1 from J, leaving 16 bases between them. The CDR3 contains 15 residues. The CDR3 loop is CARNELSSRNTEAFF. CDR3 nucleotide sequence: TGTGCCAGAAACGAATTATCCAGCCGGAACACTGAAGCTTTCTTT.

The gene calls are TRBV3-1 (or the pseudogene TRBV3-2) and TRBJ2-5; D not certain. Germline V gives CDR1 LGHDT, CDR2 YNNKEL (reference sequence). There are 12 residues in the CDR3. V gave up 0 bases and J gave up 6 bases, with 5 bases separating them. In DNA, the CDR3 is TGTGCCAGCAGCCAAGAGTCGAAGACCCAGTACTTC. This encodes CASSQESKTQYF.

The chain employs TRBV28 and TRBJ1-6; 9 bases map to TRBD1. Trimming at V came to 2 bases and at J to 10 bases, leaving 6 bases not matched to a gene. This CDR3 contains 15 residues. Germline CDR1 reads MDHEN; CDR2 reads SYDVKM. In nucleotides, the CDR3 is TGTGCCAGCAGTTTAAATACAGGGGGCTCATCACCCCTCCACTTT. It is translated as CASSLNTGGSSPLHF.

Notes on this clone: Distinct nucleotide sequences in the sample also encode this CDR3. The chain is built from TRBV12-3 or TRBV12-4 and TRBJ2-3; D gene uncertain. CDR3 length: 12 residues. V dropped 1 base and J dropped 3 bases, with 2 bases sitting between them. The chain's CDR3 is CASSLGTDTQYF. As DNA, the CDR3 is TGTGCCAGCAGTTTAGGGACAGATACGCAGTATTTT.

This chain uses TRBV3-1 (or the pseudogene TRBV3-2) with TRBJ2-5, with D perhaps TRBD2 (6 bases). V was shortened by 4 bases and J by 2 bases, with 11 bases between the two germline ends. Germline values: CDR1 LGHDT, CDR2 YNNKEL (reference sequence). CDR3 length: 14 amino acids. CDR3 sequence (DNA): TGTGCCAGCAGCCTGGGACTCCCTCAAGAGACCCAGTACTTC. Translating it yields CASSLGLPQETQYF.

This sequence joins TRBV7-2 and TRBJ1-2; 11 positions agree with TRBD1. Trimming cost V 6 bases and J 3 bases; bases outside gene matches: 6. From germline, CDR1 is SGHTA and CDR2 FQGNSA. The CDR3 loop spans 15 amino acids. CDR3: CASSRPGQGDYGYTF. The DNA for the CDR3 is TGTGCCAGCAGTCGTCCGGGACAGGGGGACTATGGCTACACCTTC. Together with reference TRBV7-2 and TRBJ1-2, the CDR3 gives the full variable domain: GAGVSQSPSNKVTEKGKDVELRCDPISGHTALYWYRQSLGQGLEFLIYFQGNSAPDKSGLPSDRFSAERTGGSVSTLTIQRTQQEDSAVYLCASSRPGQGDYGYTFGSGTRLTVV.

The chain joins TRBV24-1 to TRBJ1-1; weak D call: TRBD1 (6 bases). V gave up 5 bases and J gave up 3 bases, with 15 bases separating them. The germline CDR1 and CDR2 sequences are KGHDR and SFDVKD. This CDR3 comprises 15 residues. CDR3 amino acids: CATSAGVGADTEAFF. The DNA of the CDR3 is TGTGCCACCAGTGCGGGCGTGGGGGCTGACACTGAAGCTTTCTTT.